The text below deals with one TCR beta chain. Its antigen is not identified. Per the germline V gene, CDR1 is ENHRY and CDR2 is SYGVKD. The CDR3 is made up of 13 amino acids. Trimming removed 8 bases from V and 3 bases from J, with 12 bases in between. PCR amplification relied on 60 Vbeta primers (plus 13 Jbeta primers). The repertoire was sequenced with immunoSEQ multiplex PCR; TCRdb's copy has only in-frame clones and lacks some. The table includes about 100,000 clones, around 79% detected once. The record originates from a study of cytomegalovirus exposure and HLA in healthy donors. Regarding the study as a whole: There was a cluster of highly shared sequence variants that was likely a sequencing artifact. Upon later analysis, HLA-associated TCR beta chains proved more clonally expanded than other, equally common chains.

Sequencing was carried out using PBMCs. The chain links TRBV10-3 to TRBJ2-3, with D perhaps TRBD1 (5 bases). This sequence was found in a man aged 60-69 years in good health and CMV-seropositive. The CDR3: CAIGETVTDTQYF. The CDR3 DNA reads TGTGCCATCGGAGAGACAGTAACAGATACGCAGTATTTT.